A selection of T cell receptor beta chains follows, all from one sample in a study of shared clonotypes between healthy human individuals. The table came from immunoSEQ multiplex PCR; TCRdb's copy has only in-frame clones and leaves some out. The table has millions of clones, 85% to 95% seen once; the top ten hold 0.39%. The sequencing sample was made of naive CD4+ T cells from PBMCs. These receptors all stem from a man in his late teens or twenties in good health. Some clones in this sample may be carry-over from other donors' samples. Each CDR3 is given without its conserved first and last residue.

>TRBJ2-3|TRBV5-1|11
ASSRGQADTQY
>TRBJ2-2|TRBV7-3|10
ASSPDTGELF
>TRBJ1-1|TRBV5-1|12
ASSPMGVGTEAF
>TRBJ1-1|TRBV2|11
ASSEGSWSEAF
>TRBJ1-4|TRBV5-1|13
ASSFSGQGEEKLF
>TRBJ1-4|TRBV19|15
ASSIPRYSTSNEKLF
>TRBJ1-6|TRBV11-2|12
ASSPDRVYSPLH
>TRBJ2-2|TRBV10-3|11
AISELNTGELF
>TRBJ2-2|TRBV7-9|13
ASSPRHLNTGELF
>TRBJ1-2|TRBV10-3|14
AISDWRGGVGYGYT
>TRBJ2-7|TRBV6-6|13
ASSYGVGISYEQY
>TRBJ1-2|TRBV18|15
ASSPQGPQGGVYGYT
>TRBJ2-3|TRBV7-9|10
ASSSYTDTQY
>TRBJ2-7|TRBV27|10
ASRDPHYEQY
>TRBJ1-1|TRBV6-6|13
ASSLPFQGRTEAF
>TRBJ2-3|TRBV5-1|16
ASSTGTSGGPSTDTQY
>TRBJ2-5|TRBV7-9|10
ASSLIGETQY
>TRBJ1-1|TRBV6-6|13
ASSYSADLRPEAF
>TRBJ2-2|TRBV4-1|14
ASSQEGQMNTGELF
>TRBJ2-2|TRBV25-1|14
ASSDPGQGGAGELF
>TRBJ2-5|TRBV25-1|10
ASSPPFETQY
>TRBJ2-7|TRBV6-1|13
ASSPTGRASYEQY
>TRBJ1-3|TRBV28|12
ASILNRGGNTIY
>TRBJ2-3|TRBV4-2|13
ASSQEGASTDTQY
>TRBJ2-2|TRBV30|16
AWSVVVGGRPNTGELF
>TRBJ1-1|TRBV15|12
ATSRDSTYTEAF
>TRBJ1-1|TRBV6-6|12
ASRDRDRHPEAF
>TRBJ2-3|TRBV14|13
ASSQVYPTVDTQY
>TRBJ2-5|TRBV27|15
ASSLNGGAGGMETQY
>TRBJ1-2|TRBV9|9
ASALNYGYT
>TRBJ2-7|TRBV5-4|15
ASSHAIMGWGSYEQY
>TRBJ2-7|TRBV5-6|13
ASSTGGGGYSEQY
>TRBJ2-2|TRBV6-1|13
ASSEAGLNTGELF
>TRBJ1-5|TRBV18|12
ASSRGTDNQPQH
>TRBJ2-7|TRBV6-5|9
ASSSLGKQY
>TRBJ2-1|TRBV7-9|13
ASSPGGAGYNEQF
>TRBJ1-5|TRBV28|13
ASSLVTGVNQPQH
>TRBJ2-5|TRBV5-1|11
ASSLKNQETQY
>TRBJ2-5|TRBV28|13
ASTRDRAGFETQY
>TRBJ1-4|TRBV4-2|13
ASSQDRQGDEKLF
>TRBJ1-4|TRBV5-4|12
ASSRTRDDEKLF
>TRBJ2-7|TRBV27|13
ASSFRHRGIYEQY